The source of this TCR beta chain is a study of blood T cell repertoires in COVID-19. Study-level background: Samples representing acute and convalescent COVID-19 were sourced from the United States, Italy and Spain. T cells, B-cell-depleted T cells, or PBMCs provided the cDNA or gDNA that served as material.

Seattle's cohort entered during active infection and was followed longitudinally. Per the study methods: Reference gene primer amplification yielded estimated nucleated cell counts. The assay was immunoSEQ multiplex PCR, and TCRdb's table has in-frame clones only and misses some. V and J calls and clone size follow that table, whereas D and trimming were derived from the DNA. The profile shows 200,000 to 300,000 clones, about 90% of them singletons. This TCR was recovered from a person between 18 and 30 years old with COVID-19, enrolled during active disease. The sequenced sample was peripheral blood.

CDR3 nucleotide sequence: TGTGCCAGCAGTGTCAAGCGGGCCTACAATGAGCAGTTCTTC. Residues: CASSVKRAYNEQFF. The V gene is TRBV2, the J gene TRBJ2-1; possibly TRBD2 for D (6 bases). The CDR3 extends over 14 amino acids. Germline V gene sequence: CDR1 SNHLY, CDR2 FYNNEI. The V end lost 4 bases, the J end lost 2 bases, and 9 bases lay between the germline ends.